The 19 T cell receptor beta chains below were found in one sample sequenced in a study of Graves' ophthalmopathy and Graves' hyperthyroidism. RNA transcripts were the template, and TCR beta CDR3 regions were amplified from them. HTBI-primed RT-PCR formed the first round, and a multiplex PCR formed the second. TCRdb reprocessed the multiplex PCR reads via MiXCR and lists one record per CDR3 protein. The table shows about 170,000 distinct CDR3 sequences, with more than 30% occurring only once. The sequencing input was peripheral blood. Receptor source: a woman in her 40s with Graves' ophthalmopathy.

The rearrangement joins TRBV19 to TRBJ1-6; perhaps TRBD1 as D (6 bases). CDR1 is LNHDA and CDR2 is SQIVND in the germline V gene (reference sequence). V lost 6 bases and J lost 8, with 8 bases in between. The CDR3 extends over 12 amino acids. The CDR3 is CASSRGYSPLHF. CDR3 DNA sequence: TGTGCCAGTAGCAGGGGTTATTCACCCCTCCACTTT.

The table lists this clonotype with many counts. V is TRBV4-2 and J is TRBJ2-7; TRBD2 aligns across 13 bases. Per germline, CDR1 LGHNA and CDR2 YNFKEQ. CDR3 length equals 19 residues. Germline trimming cut 1 base from V and 3 bases from J; bases unmatched to any gene: 12. This chain's CDR3 is CASSQGTAGLAGVNYEQYF. CDR3 DNA: TGTGCCAGCAGCCAAGGGACAGCAGGACTAGCGGGAGTAAACTACGAGCAGTACTTC.

This chain uses TRBV12-3 or TRBV12-4 with TRBJ1-2; TRBD1 agrees at 7 bases. Losses at the gene ends were 2 bases for V and 8 bases for J; bases not matched to a gene: 8. The CDR3 consists of 14 residues. The CDR3 DNA sequence: TGTGCCAGCAGTTTAACGCAACAGGGGCGAGGCTACACCTTC. Amino acids: CASSLTQQGRGYTF.

The chain uses TRBV6-2 or TRBV6-3 and TRBJ1-1; D is unresolved. This CDR3 has 14 residues. V dropped 1 base and J dropped 0 bases, with 6 bases sitting between them. Per germline, CDR1 MNHEY and CDR2 SVGEGT. CDR3 sequence (DNA): TGTGCCAGCAGTTACTTGGGGTTGAACACTGAAGCTTTCTTT. Its translation is CASSYLGLNTEAFF.

This clonotype appeared many times. In DNA, the CDR3 is TGTGCCAGCAAAGAGGGACAGGGGGCCTTGTGGGCCACTGAAGCTTTCTTT. This translates into CASKEGQGALWATEAFF. The genes are TRBV28 and TRBJ1-1, with 12 bases identical to TRBD1. V gave up 7 bases and J gave up 4 bases; unmatched junction bases: 13. CDR3 size: 17 residues. Per germline, CDR1 MDHEN and CDR2 SYDVKM.

CDR3 region: CASSLIGAGTGYTF. CDR3 DNA sequence: TGTGCCAGCAGTTTAATCGGGGCAGGAACTGGCTACACCTTC. The chain carries TRBV27 and TRBJ1-2; D might be TRBD1 (5 bases). Germline loops: CDR1 MNHEY, CDR2 SMNVEV (reference sequence). CDR3 size: 14 residues. V shed 2 bases and J shed 7 bases, with 14 bases lying between them.

The rearrangement joins TRBV7-8 to TRBJ2-5; TRBD2 might be the D (6 bases). With the DNA end fitting TRBJ2-1 better, the J assignment may be wrong. Germline loops: CDR1 SGHVS, CDR2 FQNEAQ. CDR3 length: 18 residues. CDR3 in amino acids: CASSFRGFGGIDYNEQFF. In DNA form, the CDR3 reads TGTGCCAGCAGTTTTAGAGGGTTCGGGGGAATTGACTACAATGAGCAGTTCTTC.

The genes are TRBV20-1 and TRBJ2-7, with a possible D match to TRBD1 (5 bases). This CDR3 has 14 residues. Trimming took off 1 base at V and 2 bases at J, with 12 bases between the two ends. The V gene's germline CDR1 is DFQATT and CDR2 SNEGSKA (reference sequence). In DNA, the CDR3 is TGCAGTGCTAGAGCGAACAGGATTCCCTACGAGCAGTACTTC. Residues: CSARANRIPYEQYF.

This clonotype has ten or more counts. The CDR3 coding sequence is TGTGCCAGCAGCTTGCCCCAGCTCGACGAGCAGTACTTC. It is translated as CASSLPQLDEQYF. The rearrangement joins TRBV7-2 to TRBJ2-7; no reliable D call. Deletions cut 3 bases from V and 5 bases from J, with 11 bases between. This CDR3 is 13 amino acids long. Germline V gene data show CDR1 as SGHTA and CDR2 as FQGNSA.

There are many counts of this clonotype. This chain connects TRBV4-2 to TRBJ2-7; 7 nucleotides agree with TRBD1. This CDR3 comprises 14 residues. Germline CDR1 reads LGHNA; CDR2 reads YNFKEQ. After removal of 2 bases from V and 7 bases from J, the junction contained 8 bases not matched to a gene. The CDR3 DNA sequence: TGTGCCAGCAGCCAATTCGGACAGGCGCGAGAGCAGTACTTC. This codes for CASSQFGQAREQYF.

In this sample, this clonotype turned up many times. V usage is TRBV19 and J usage is TRBJ1-6; 8 positions agree with TRBD1. Per germline, CDR1 LNHDA and CDR2 SQIVND (reference sequence). Trimming at V came to 1 base and at J to 7 bases, leaving 9 bases not matched to a gene. CDR3 length equals 17 residues. The CDR3 DNA sequence: TGTGCCAGTAGTATAGGCAGGACAGGGCGGCGGAATTCACCCCTCCACTTT. Translated: CASSIGRTGRRNSPLHF.

Many counts were recorded for this clonotype. The rearrangement links TRBV12-3 or TRBV12-4 to TRBJ2-7; TRBD2 agrees at 8 bases. J lost 5 bases, V lost 4 bases, and 10 bases had no gene match. The CDR3 spans 15 residues. Here the CDR3 reads CASSSPGLGIHEQYF. Here the CDR3 DNA reads TGTGCCAGCAGTTCTCCGGGACTAGGTATCCACGAGCAGTACTTC.

The rearrangement links TRBV7-2 to TRBJ1-1; no firm D call. Germline V gene data show CDR1 as SGHTA and CDR2 as FQGNSA. V was trimmed by 6 bases and J by 2 bases, leaving 10 bases between them. This CDR3 spans 13 amino acids. CDR3 protein: CASSPLSNTEAFF. The CDR3 DNA sequence: TGTGCCAGCAGTCCCTTGTCCAACACTGAAGCTTTCTTT.

This clonotype was found many times. The chain has TRBV20-1 and TRBJ1-1, with D uncertain. V lost 2 bases and J 7 bases, leaving 5 bases between the germline ends. Germline V gives CDR1 DFQATT, CDR2 SNEGSKA (reference sequence). The CDR3 has 10 residues. The CDR3 bases are TGCAGTGCTAGACCAATTGAAGCTTTCTTT. It encodes CSARPIEAFF.

This clonotype appeared many times. The chain couples TRBV18 to TRBJ2-7; D possibly corresponds to TRBD1 (6 bases). The V end lost 3 bases, the J end lost 5 bases, and 8 bases lay between the germline ends. Germline assignment: CDR1 KGHSH and CDR2 LQKENI. This CDR3 contains 12 residues. CDR3: CASSPTGDEQYF. CDR3 sequence (DNA): TGTGCCAGCTCACCGACAGGTGACGAGCAGTACTTC.

This clonotype was seen many times. V usage is TRBV12-3 or TRBV12-4 and J usage is TRBJ2-2; no definite D call. V dropped 4 bases and J dropped 8 bases, with 8 bases sitting between them. The CDR3 totals 12 residues. CDR3 sequence: CASSSRRGELFF. CDR3 DNA sequence: TGTGCCAGCAGTTCCCGTAGGGGGGAGCTGTTTTTT.

This clonotype was recorded only once. V gene TRBV6-1 combines with J gene TRBJ2-7; 8 nucleotides align to TRBD2. This CDR3 has 15 amino acids. V lost 4 bases, J lost 3 bases, and 8 bases stayed unmatched. CDR1 is MNHNS, CDR2 SASEGT, per germline. CDR3 sequence: CASSAGGAGGYEQYF. The CDR3 DNA sequence: TGTGCCAGCAGTGCGGGGGGGGCGGGTGGCTACGAGCAGTACTTC.

This clonotype was recorded at least ten times. The V call is TRBV7-8, the J call TRBJ2-5; unclear D gene. Looked up from germline, CDR1 is SGHVS and CDR2 is FQNEAQ. The CDR3 extends over 13 amino acids. Between the trimmed V and J ends, which lost 5 bases and 4 bases, there was a span of 11 bases. This CDR3 reads CASSRPIAETQYF. The CDR3 region has the DNA TGTGCCAGCAGCCGACCGATAGCAGAGACCCAGTACTTC.

The V and J genes are TRBV12-3 or TRBV12-4 and TRBJ1-5, with D perhaps matching TRBD1 (5 bases). The CDR3 loop spans 14 amino acids. The V end was cut by 2 bases, the J end by 6 bases, with 11 bases between. The DNA for the CDR3 is TGTGCCAGCAGTTTAACAGGTTCGGGTCAGCCCCAGCATTTT. It encodes CASSLTGSGQPQHF.